The 9 T cell receptor beta chains presented below share a single source sample, sequenced in a study of T cell responses to AZD1222 COVID-19 vaccine. Libraries were prepared by immunoSEQ multiplex PCR; TCRdb keeps only in-frame clonotypes and omits some of them. The sample yields 80,000 to 90,000 clones, about 93% seen once. The sequencing used peripheral blood, collected on day 0 of MenACWY control vaccination. Receptors originate from an adult in good health.

As DNA, the CDR3 is TGTGCCAGCTCACCACGGGAATACGAGCAGTACTTC. Its translation: CASSPREYEQYF. The chain carries TRBV18 and TRBJ2-7; D unresolved. The CDR3 contains 12 residues. Per germline, CDR1 KGHSH and CDR2 LQKENI. Trimming pared 1 base from V and 4 bases from J, leaving 5 bases between.

Here the CDR3 DNA reads TGTGCCAGCAGTGAGCTCGACGGAACTGAAGCTTTCTTT. Amino acids: CASSELDGTEAFF. V and J are TRBV2 and TRBJ1-1; D is unclear. Germline V gene sequence: CDR1 SNHLY, CDR2 FYNNEI. The CDR3 length is 13 residues. The germline V and J ends were trimmed by 3 bases and 5 bases, with 10 bases remaining between them. The entire variable domain, with the rest obtained from reference TRBV2 and TRBJ1-1, is as follows: EPEVTQTPSHQVTQMGQEVILRCVPISNHLYFYWYRQILGQKVEFLVSFYNNEISEKSEIFDDQFSVERPDGSNFTLKIRSTKLEDSAMYFCASSELDGTEAFFGQGTRLTVV.

The rearrangement uses TRBV16 and TRBJ1-1, with a tentative D call TRBD1 (6 bases). Germline lookup yields CDR1 KGHSY and CDR2 FQNENV. V lost 2 bases, J lost 1 base, and 8 bases lay in between. CDR3 length: 14 residues. For the CDR3, the DNA is TGTGCCAGCAGCCAACGGACAGCGAACACTGAAGCTTTCTTT. Protein: CASSQRTANTEAFF.

The CDR3 DNA is TGTGCCACCAGCAGAGCCGCAACTAATGAAAAACTGTTTTTT. It codes for CATSRAATNEKLFF. The chain recombines TRBV15 with TRBJ1-4; the D is unclear. V shed 1 base and J shed 0 bases, with 3 bases lying between them. The CDR3 is 14 amino acids. Germline V gives CDR1 LNHNV, CDR2 YYDKDF (reference sequence). Combining the CDR3 with reference TRBV15 and TRBJ1-4 gives the whole variable domain DAMVIQNPRYQVTQFGKPVTLSCSQTLNHNVMYWYQQKSSQAPKLLFHYYDKDFNNEADTPDNFQSRRPNTSFCFLDIRSPGLGDTAMYLCATSRAATNEKLFFGSGTQLSVL.

The gene calls are TRBV11-1 and TRBJ1-6; 12 bases are a match to TRBD1. The CDR3 covers 15 residues. V was pared by 4 bases and J by 10 bases, with 5 bases of the junction left unmatched. The V gene's germline CDR1 is SGHAT and CDR2 FQDESV (reference sequence). The CDR3 loop is CASSSGTGGQSPLHF. The CDR3 nucleotides are TGTGCCAGCAGCTCCGGGACAGGGGGCCAATCACCCCTCCACTTT.

This clone was seen just once. The chain combines TRBV5-1 with TRBJ2-3; TRBD2 matches at 7 bases. The V and J ends lost 6 bases and 1 base, in that order; junction bases with no gene match: 8. CDR3 length: 15 amino acids. CDR1 is SGHRS, CDR2 YFSETQ, per germline. The CDR3 spells CASTPTGGGTDTQYF. The CDR3 DNA reads as TGCGCCAGCACTCCTACGGGGGGTGGCACAGATACGCAGTATTTT.

This chain connects TRBV7-2 to TRBJ2-5; 10 nucleotides align to TRBD1. V shed 6 bases, J shed 5 bases, and the junction held 6 bases outside the gene matches. Germline CDR1 reads SGHTA; CDR2 reads FQGNSA. This CDR3 has 14 amino acids. The CDR3 here is CASSQDRGRETQYF. The CDR3 DNA sequence: TGTGCCAGCAGTCAAGACAGGGGGCGGGAGACCCAGTACTTC.

V usage is TRBV2 and J usage is TRBJ2-1, with D tentatively TRBD2 (6 bases). The V gene lost 7 bases and the J gene lost 8 bases, with 15 bases spanning the gap. The CDR3 covers 13 residues. Germline-derived CDR1 and CDR2 are SNHLY and FYNNEI. As DNA, the CDR3 is TGTGCCAGCATTTACCGGGACTCGGATGAGCAGTTCTTC. It translates to CASIYRDSDEQFF.

The V and J genes are TRBV2 and TRBJ1-5, with D unresolved. The germline V and J ends were trimmed by 5 bases and 1 base, with 6 bases remaining between them. Per germline, CDR1 SNHLY and CDR2 FYNNEI. The CDR3 runs 13 residues. CDR3 in amino acids: CASSRGSNQPQHF. CDR3 coding DNA: TGTGCCAGCAGTCGCGGAAGCAATCAGCCCCAGCATTTT.